The next 14 T cell receptor beta chains were all read from a single sample in a study of cytomegalovirus exposure and HLA in healthy donors. PCR primers comprised 60 Vbeta and 13 Jbeta primers. TCRdb keeps only in-frame clones here, not all; method: immunoSEQ multiplex PCR. Of about 110,000 clones listed, about 78% are singletons. Sequencing was carried out using PBMCs. Receptors originate from a woman aged 40-49 years in good health and CMV-seropositive.

V and J are TRBV6-6 and TRBJ1-5; TRBD1 matches at 7 bases. The J segment lost 4 bases and the V segment lost 6 bases, leaving 3 bases of the junction unmatched. Germline V gene sequence: CDR1 MNHNY, CDR2 SVGAGI (reference sequence). This CDR3 region has 13 residues. CDR3 in amino acids: CASSLQGNQPQHF. The CDR3 bases are TGTGCCAGCAGCTTACAGGGGAATCAGCCCCAGCATTTT.

Only a few counts were recorded for this clone. The same CDR3 can be traced to other DNA sequences in this sample. The chain is built from TRBV5-1 and TRBJ1-5, with unresolved D. The CDR3 is made up of 14 amino acids. Trimming removed 0 bases at V and 2 bases at J, with 6 bases between. Germline CDR1 reads SGHRS; CDR2 reads YFSETQ. The CDR3, as DNA: TGCGCCAGCAGCTTGGATACGGGCAATCAGCCCCAGCATTTT. This encodes CASSLDTGNQPQHF.

This rearrangement joins TRBV5-4 to TRBJ1-1, with D tentatively TRBD1 (5 bases). Trimming took off 5 bases at V and 6 bases at J, with 14 bases between the two ends. There are 13 residues in the CDR3. The germline V gene has CDR1 SGHNT and CDR2 YYREEE (reference sequence). The CDR3 nucleotides read TGTGCCAGCAGTCCACAGGCGGGGCCTGAAGCTTTCTTT. Its protein is CASSPQAGPEAFF.

This clone was recorded a few times. J is TRBJ1-2 and V is TRBV2; perhaps TRBD1 as D (6 bases). Deletions cut 5 bases from V and 0 bases from J, with 16 bases between. This CDR3 is built from 16 residues. Germline CDR1 SNHLY, CDR2 FYNNEI. CDR3 bases: TGTGCCAGCAGTCCCCCCAGGGGTCGGTCTAACTATGGCTACACCTTC. Protein: CASSPPRGRSNYGYTF.

Here the CDR3 DNA reads TGTGCCAGCAGTGAAGTCCCCCTTCAGGGACCCCTCCACTTT. It codes for CASSEVPLQGPLHF. V is TRBV6-1 and J is TRBJ1-6; possibly TRBD1 for D (5 bases). The length of the CDR3 is 14 residues. The V gene's germline CDR1 is MNHNS and CDR2 SASEGT. The germline V and J ends were trimmed by 1 base and 12 bases, with 13 bases remaining between them.

The V gene is TRBV7-2, the J gene TRBJ2-3, with D perhaps TRBD2 (5 bases). Trimming took off 1 base at V and 0 bases at J, with 8 bases between the two ends. The CDR3 spans 15 residues. Germline CDR1 is SGHTA and CDR2 is FQGNSA. The CDR3 here is CASSLVGGSTDTQYF. CDR3 DNA sequence: TGTGCCAGCAGCTTAGTAGGCGGGAGCACAGATACGCAGTATTTT.

This clone was observed a few times. This chain connects TRBV29-1 to TRBJ2-1; TRBD2 matches 11 bases. Germline CDR1 is SQVTM and CDR2 is ANQGSEA. The ends lost 6 bases at V and 5 bases at J; junction bases unmatched: 12. The CDR3 spans 16 residues. CDR3 region: CSVPPRRSGGDNEQFF. DNA of the CDR3: TGCAGCGTCCCACCCCGGCGTAGCGGGGGGGACAATGAGCAGTTCTTC.

The genes are TRBV19 and TRBJ1-1; D is perhaps TRBD1 (5 bases). The germline V gene has CDR1 LNHDA and CDR2 SQIVND (reference sequence). The CDR3 consists of 14 residues. The V gene lost 5 bases and the J gene lost 5 bases, with 15 bases spanning the gap. This chain's CDR3 is CASSPGRGRTEAFF. For the CDR3, the DNA is TGTGCCAGTAGTCCTGGACGGGGGAGGACTGAAGCTTTCTTT.

The CDR3 DNA reads TGTGCCAGCAGTGGACTCGAAGCTTTCTTT. Translating it yields CASSGLEAFF. The chain employs TRBV2 and TRBJ1-1; D not resolved. V was cut by 4 bases and J by 8 bases, with 5 bases left in between. The CDR3 is 10 residues long. Germline assignment: CDR1 SNHLY and CDR2 FYNNEI.

The gene calls are TRBV5-6 and TRBJ1-6; D is unresolved. The CDR3 runs 14 residues. The V gene's germline CDR1 is SGHDT and CDR2 YYEEEE. Trimming took off 3 bases at V and 9 bases at J, with 13 bases between the two ends. CDR3: CASSSGDKASPLHF. For the CDR3, the DNA is TGTGCCAGCAGCTCCGGGGATAAGGCTTCACCCCTCCACTTT.

This sequence joins TRBV6-5 and TRBJ1-2, with 7 bases aligning to TRBD1. The germline V gene encodes CDR1 MNHEY and CDR2 SVGAGI. The junction had 7 bases not matched to a gene; V was cut back by 10 bases and J by 8 bases. The CDR3 runs to 11 residues. This CDR3 reads CATTGFGGYTF. Written as DNA, the CDR3 is TGTGCCACGACAGGGTTTGGAGGCTACACCTTC.

This clone occurred once. The chain employs TRBV11-2 and TRBJ1-1; weak D call: TRBD1 (5 bases). V shed 1 base and J shed 5 bases, with 14 bases lying between them. The CDR3 covers 15 residues. Germline CDR1 and CDR2: SGHAT and FQNNGV. CDR3 residues: CASSLVPRGGTEAFF. In DNA form, the CDR3 reads TGTGCCAGCAGCTTAGTGCCTCGGGGGGGAACTGAAGCTTTCTTT. Full variable domain (remainder filled in from reference TRBV11-2 and TRBJ1-1): EAGVAQSPRYKIIEKRQSVAFWCNPISGHATLYWYQQILGQGPKLLIQFQNNGVVDDSQLPKDRFSAERLKGVDSTLKIQPAKLEDSAVYLCASSLVPRGGTEAFFGQGTRLTVV.

The chain is built from TRBV4-3 and TRBJ1-2, with 10 bases that match TRBD1. Germline V CDR1 and CDR2: LGHNA, YSLEER. The CDR3 loop spans 14 amino acids. Losses at the gene ends were 4 bases for V and 8 bases for J; bases not matched to a gene: 7. CDR3 nucleotide sequence: TGCGCCAGCAGCCGAGCGGGACAGGGGAACGGCTACACCTTC. Translating gives CASSRAGQGNGYTF.

The V and J genes are TRBV4-2 and TRBJ2-2; D is unclear. Germline CDR1 reads LGHNA; CDR2 reads YNFKEQ. This CDR3 has 15 residues. With 3 bases removed from V and 5 bases from J, the gap between germline ends came to 13 bases. The CDR3 is CASSHEGVETGELFF. CDR3 nucleotide sequence: TGTGCCAGCAGCCACGAAGGTGTGGAGACCGGGGAGCTGTTTTTT.